This is a list of T cell receptor beta chains from one sample in a study of blood T cell repertoires in COVID-19. Assay: immunoSEQ multiplex PCR; the TCRdb copy retains only in-frame clones and omits some. The data contain some 260,000 clones, 75% to 90% of them singletons. Sequencing used peripheral blood. The receptors were sampled from a woman between 70 and 85 years old with COVID-19, enrolled during active disease. The CDR3 runs from the conserved cysteine through the conserved F or W. D genes are given only for firm matches. Some rows have no size entry. The others give once, few or many, or a class for an expanded clone.

>-|-|TRBJ1-1|TRBV6-1
CASSTTTGNTEAFF
TGTGCCAGCAGCACAACTACAGGGAACACTGAAGCTTTCTTT
>-|-|TRBJ2-4|TRBV10-2
CASSEANLQYF
TGCGCCAGCAGTGAGGCTAACCTCCAGTACTTC
>TRBD2|once|TRBJ2-7|TRBV5-5
CASSLLGRGTFGYEQYF
TGTGCCAGCAGCTTATTAGGGAGGGGTACTTTTGGGTACGAGCAGTACTTC
>-|-|TRBJ1-5|TRBV11-2
CASSPGGGTRPQHF
TGTGCCAGCAGCCCCGGGGGAGGGACGAGGCCCCAGCATTTT
>TRBD2|-|TRBJ2-5|TRBV28
CASSFLKNGLAGESQYF
TGTGCCAGCAGTTTCCTAAAAAACGGACTAGCGGGAGAATCCCAGTACTTC
>-|-|TRBJ1-5|TRBV6-2/TRBV6-3
CASSYSVRGSNSNQPQHF
TGTGCCAGCAGTTACTCGGTCCGCGGGAGTAATAGCAATCAGCCCCAGCATTTT
>-|-|TRBJ2-4|TRBV19
CASSMPSGIQYF
TGTGCCAGTAGTATGCCCTCGGGCATTCAGTACTTC
>-|-|TRBJ1-5|TRBV5-1
CASSLGGNRLEPQHF
TGCGCCAGCAGCTTGGGCGGTAATAGATTAGAGCCCCAGCATTTT
>-|-|TRBJ1-1|TRBV5-6
CASSLGLLNTEAFF
TGTGCCAGCAGCTTGGGACTATTGAACACTGAAGCTTTCTTT
>-|-|TRBJ2-3|TRBV6-2/TRBV6-3
CASSYPTRRLRTDTQYF
TGTGCCAGCAGTTACCCCACCAGGCGCCTCCGCACAGATACGCAGTATTTT
>-|-|TRBJ1-5|TRBV27
CASSSNFDQPQHF
TGTGCCAGCAGTTCTAACTTCGATCAGCCCCAGCATTTT
>-|once|TRBJ2-5|TRBV5-1
CASSNGGGMAGTQYF
TGCGCCAGCAGCAATGGGGGAGGCATGGCTGGGACCCAGTACTTC
>-|-|TRBJ1-5|TRBV18
CASSPRALGNQPQHF
TGTGCCAGCTCGCCGAGGGCTTTGGGCAATCAGCCCCAGCATTTT
>TRBD1|-|TRBJ1-1|TRBV18
CASSPGQTNTEAFF
TGTGCCAGCTCACCGGGACAGACGAACACTGAAGCTTTCTTT
>-|-|TRBJ2-4|TRBV11-2
CASSPTETSFGYF
TGTGCCAGCAGCCCTACCGAGACTAGTTTTGGGTACTTC
>TRBD2|-|TRBJ2-2|TRBV5-4
CASSLAFRTSSGELFF
TGTGCCAGCAGCTTGGCCTTTAGGACTAGCTCCGGGGAGCTGTTTTTT
>TRBD1|-|TRBJ1-2|TRBV24-1
CATSEEPGTGIYGYTF
TGTGCCACCAGTGAGGAACCCGGGACAGGGATCTATGGCTACACCTTC
>TRBD1|-|TRBJ1-2|TRBV19
CATETGTGITYGYTF
TGTGCGACAGAAACCGGGACAGGGATTACCTATGGCTACACCTTC
>TRBD2|few|TRBJ2-3|TRBV7-2
CASSLAYTGGQTDTQYF
TGTGCCAGCAGCTTAGCGTACACGGGAGGCCAGACAGATACGCAGTATTTT
>-|-|TRBJ1-4|TRBV20-1
CSASLRGGNEKLFF
TGCAGTGCTAGTCTCAGGGGTGGAAATGAAAAACTGTTTTTT
>-|-|TRBJ1-2|TRBV19
CASSAQVDAGYTF
TGTGCCAGTAGTGCACAGGTTGATGCTGGCTACACCTTC
>-|-|TRBJ2-2|TRBV18
CASSPFEGGRTGELFF
TGTGCCAGCTCACCATTCGAGGGGGGGCGCACCGGGGAGCTGTTTTTT
>-|-|TRBJ1-1|TRBV7-9
CASSLEGGYKAFF
TGTGCCAGCAGCCTCGAGGGTGGGTATAAAGCTTTCTTT
>TRBD1|-|TRBJ1-2|TRBV28
CASRTTGAAYGYTF
TGTGCCAGCAGGACCACAGGGGCTGCCTATGGCTACACCTTC
>TRBD1|-|TRBJ1-2|TRBV13
CASSLGAGTGGGYTF
TGTGCCAGCAGCTTAGGGGCCGGGACAGGAGGAGGCTACACCTTC
>TRBD2|-|TRBJ2-7|TRBV5-5
CASSHSYSGSGYEQYF
TGTGCCAGCAGCCACTCCTATAGCGGGAGCGGGTACGAGCAGTACTTC
>TRBD1|-|TRBJ1-4|TRBV28
CASSLDTGTGDEKLFF
TGTGCCAGCAGTTTAGATACCGGGACAGGGGATGAAAAACTGTTTTTT
>TRBD2|-|TRBJ2-1|TRBV10-3
CAVREGDSDEQFF
TGTGCCGTTCGGGAGGGGGATTCGGATGAGCAGTTCTTC
>-|-|TRBJ1-2|TRBV28
CASSLQGLSGYTF
TGTGCCAGCAGTTTACAGGGCCTTAGCGGCTACACCTTC
>TRBD1|-|TRBJ1-2|TRBV19
CASTQGAPVYGYTF
TGTGCCAGTACCCAGGGGGCGCCGGTCTATGGCTACACCTTC
>-|-|TRBJ1-1|TRBV12-3/TRBV12-4
CASKELDTEAFF
TGTGCCAGCAAAGAGTTGGACACTGAAGCTTTCTTT
>TRBD1|-|TRBJ1-2|TRBV6-2/TRBV6-3
CASSSPGQGDYGYTF
TGTGCCAGCAGTTCCCCGGGACAGGGTGACTATGGCTACACCTTC
>TRBD2|-|TRBJ2-1|TRBV30
CAWSGGLAGGPLNNEQFF
TGTGCCTGGAGTGGCGGACTAGCGGGAGGCCCTCTAAACAATGAGCAGTTCTTC
>-|-|TRBJ2-5|TRBV9
CASSASPTRTETQYF
TGTGCCAGCAGCGCCTCACCTACCCGTACGGAGACCCAGTACTTC
>-|-|TRBJ2-5|TRBV11-2
CASSPGGLAEETQYF
TGTGCCAGCAGCCCCGGGGGGCTAGCTGAGGAGACCCAGTACTTC
>-|once|TRBJ1-5|TRBV28
CASSRYSNQPQHF
TGTGCCAGCAGCAGATATAGCAATCAGCCCCAGCATTTT